The clone carrying this TCR beta chain was detected a few times. Its antigen is currently unknown. This specimen comes from a study of CD8+ T cells in alopecia areata. As for the study in general: Patients in the treated group were given tofacitinib by mouth, 5 to 10 mg twice a day. Affected scalp percentage gauged treated patients' severity.

Treatment given: oral pan-JAK inhibitor, 5-10 mg twice daily. Overall study findings and caveats: In scalp samples, resident alphabeta T cells of normal skin are also sequenced. Having just one nonresponder leaves the connection between baseline CD8+ expansion and response unresolved.

It was cDNA, reverse transcribed from extracted RNA, that served as the sequencing template. Assay used: immunoSEQ multiplex PCR; TCRdb lists only in-frame clones, some missing. The sample includes 90,000 to 150,000 clones, 53% seen only once; the top ten take roughly 0.45%. The CDR3 spans 15 residues. The germline V gene has CDR1 SQVTM and CDR2 ANQGSEA. Trimming removed 1 base from V and 5 bases from J; junction bases left unmatched: 7. This clonotype was sampled from a human donor with alopecia areata. The sequenced sample was CD4+ T cells sorted from blood, obtained at week 4, from a patient treated with tofacitinib. The V gene is TRBV29-1, the J gene TRBJ2-2; 7 bases fit TRBD1. The CDR3 sequence: CSVEVNRGRTGELFF. In DNA form, the CDR3 reads TGCAGCGTTGAAGTCAACAGGGGACGGACCGGGGAGCTGTTTTTT.